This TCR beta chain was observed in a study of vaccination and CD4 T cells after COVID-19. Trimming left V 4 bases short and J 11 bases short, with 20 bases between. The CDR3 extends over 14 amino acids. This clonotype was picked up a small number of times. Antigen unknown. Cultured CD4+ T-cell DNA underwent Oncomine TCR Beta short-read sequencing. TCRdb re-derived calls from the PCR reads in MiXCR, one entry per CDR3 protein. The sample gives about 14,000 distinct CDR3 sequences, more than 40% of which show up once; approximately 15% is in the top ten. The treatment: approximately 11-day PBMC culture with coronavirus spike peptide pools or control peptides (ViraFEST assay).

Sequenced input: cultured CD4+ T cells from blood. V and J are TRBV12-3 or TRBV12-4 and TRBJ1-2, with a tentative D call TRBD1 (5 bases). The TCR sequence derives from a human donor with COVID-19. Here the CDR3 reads CASSSTGTAWGYTF. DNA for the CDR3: TGTGCCAGCAGTTCTACCGGGACGGCCTGGGGTTACACCTTC.